This is a list of T cell receptor beta chains from one sample in a study of radiation and T cells in renal cell carcinoma. TCRdb's table, derived via immunoSEQ multiplex PCR, lists solely in-frame clones and lacks some. The sample holds 15,000 to 20,000 clones; about 61% are singletons and the top ten take 30% to 35%. The sequenced sample was tumor tissue, obtained from a patient whose treatment was nephrectomy without radiotherapy. These receptors originate from a man aged 50-59 years with renal cell carcinoma. Both conserved end residues are part of each CDR3. A D gene is named only where the DNA matches it firmly. The size entry is marked missing in some rows and otherwise reads once, few, many or a size class.

j_call	clone_size	d_call	v_call	cdr3_aa	cdr3_nt
TRBJ1-5	-	-	TRBV6-1	CASSEGFTPQHF	TGTGCCAGCAGTGAGGGTTTTACGCCCCAGCATTTT
TRBJ2-5	-	-	TRBV29-1	CSVDWEQETQYF	TGCAGCGTTGATTGGGAACAAGAGACCCAGTACTTC
TRBJ1-1	few	-	TRBV7-9	CASSPTAATEAFF	TGTGCCAGCAGCCCGACTGCAGCCACTGAAGCTTTCTTT
TRBJ1-1	-	-	TRBV19	CASSSRATRGTEAFF	TGTGCCAGTAGTAGCCGGGCTACGAGAGGCACTGAAGCTTTCTTT
TRBJ1-6	-	-	TRBV7-3	CASSLIENSPLHF	TGTGCCAGCAGCCTTATAGAAAACTCACCCCTCCACTTT
TRBJ1-5	-	-	TRBV7-2	CASSQGVGGGNQPQHF	TGCGCCAGCAGCCAGGGTGTCGGGGGTGGAAATCAGCCCCAGCATTTT
TRBJ2-1	-	TRBD1	TRBV5-4	CASSRSSRDRRYNEQFF	TGTGCCAGCAGCAGGTCATCCCGGGACAGGCGCTACAATGAGCAGTTCTTC
TRBJ1-1	-	-	TRBV29-1	CSVEPHGGTVEAFF	TGCAGCGTTGAACCTCATGGGGGGACGGTTGAAGCTTTCTTT
TRBJ1-6	few	-	TRBV10-3	CAPSGGNSPLHF	TGTGCCCCCTCTGGGGGAAATTCACCCCTCCACTTT
TRBJ1-2	-	-	TRBV5-1	CASSLDNYGYTF	TGCGCCAGCAGCTTGGATAACTATGGCTACACCTTC
TRBJ1-3	-	-	TRBV13	CASSPTAGTGNTIYF	TGTGCCAGCAGCCCGACAGCCGGCACTGGAAACACCATATATTTT
TRBJ1-1	once	-	TRBV5-1	CASVSIAGGNTEAFF	TGCGCCAGCGTCTCGATCGCGGGAGGGAACACTGAAGCTTTCTTT
TRBJ1-3	once	TRBD1	TRBV7-8	CASSVNRGTGNTIYF	TGTGCCAGCAGCGTCAACAGGGGCACTGGAAACACCATATATTTT
TRBJ1-5	few	-	TRBV15	CATSRGEGVGNQPQHF	TGTGCCACCAGCAGAGGGGAAGGGGTGGGCAATCAGCCCCAGCATTTT
TRBJ2-5	few	-	TRBV4-1	CASSQMAGETQYF	TGCGCCAGCAGCCAAATGGCGGGAGAGACCCAGTACTTC
TRBJ2-7	-	TRBD1	TRBV15	CATSRDQGDEQYF	TGTGCCACCAGCAGAGATCAGGGGGACGAGCAGTACTTC
TRBJ2-5	-	-	TRBV5-6	CASSSTTQETQYF	TGTGCCAGCAGCTCGACCACGCAAGAGACCCAGTACTTC
TRBJ1-1	-	TRBD1	TRBV19	CASNNRGRAFF	TGTGCCAGTAACAACAGGGGGAGAGCTTTCTTT
TRBJ1-1	few	-	TRBV6-5	CASFSDLNTEAFF	TGTGCCAGTTTTTCGGACCTAAACACTGAAGCTTTCTTT
TRBJ1-1	-	-	TRBV19	CASSVQPNTEAFF	TGTGCCAGTAGCGTACAGCCGAACACTGAAGCTTTCTTT
TRBJ2-7	-	TRBD2	TRBV15	CATSRDWAGEYGYEQYF	TGTGCCACCAGCAGAGATTGGGCGGGAGAGTACGGATACGAGCAGTACTTC
TRBJ1-2	few	-	TRBV18	CASSPSGVGYGYTF	TGTGCCAGCTCACCATCAGGGGTGGGCTATGGCTACACCTTC